The present T cell receptor beta chain was sequenced within a study of OX40 agonist ivuxolimab in advanced cancers. Overall study: Patients were 82.7% male with ages about 23 to 90, mean roughly 55. Of the patients, three showed partial responses, one with hepatocellular carcinoma and two with cutaneous melanoma.

The method was immunoSEQ multiplex PCR; TCRdb's version includes in-frame clones alone and lacks a portion of them. Of approximately 76,000 clones listed, approximately 85% were seen once; the top ten hold over 4.5%. Looked up from germline, CDR1 is LNHNV and CDR2 is YYDKDF (reference sequence). Trimming at V came to 1 base and at J to 8 bases, leaving 5 bases not matched to a gene. The CDR3 sequence is 14 residues long. The source was CD4+ or CD8+ T cells sorted from blood, collected in a trial of the OX40 agonist ivuxolimab. The rearrangement joins TRBV15 to TRBJ1-2; the match to TRBD1 covers 9 bases. The receptor comes from an adult with an advanced solid tumor such as melanoma, head and neck, liver or kidney cancer. CDR3 region: CATSRAGTGIGYTF. Here the CDR3 DNA reads TGTGCCACCAGCAGAGCTGGGACAGGGATCGGCTACACCTTC.